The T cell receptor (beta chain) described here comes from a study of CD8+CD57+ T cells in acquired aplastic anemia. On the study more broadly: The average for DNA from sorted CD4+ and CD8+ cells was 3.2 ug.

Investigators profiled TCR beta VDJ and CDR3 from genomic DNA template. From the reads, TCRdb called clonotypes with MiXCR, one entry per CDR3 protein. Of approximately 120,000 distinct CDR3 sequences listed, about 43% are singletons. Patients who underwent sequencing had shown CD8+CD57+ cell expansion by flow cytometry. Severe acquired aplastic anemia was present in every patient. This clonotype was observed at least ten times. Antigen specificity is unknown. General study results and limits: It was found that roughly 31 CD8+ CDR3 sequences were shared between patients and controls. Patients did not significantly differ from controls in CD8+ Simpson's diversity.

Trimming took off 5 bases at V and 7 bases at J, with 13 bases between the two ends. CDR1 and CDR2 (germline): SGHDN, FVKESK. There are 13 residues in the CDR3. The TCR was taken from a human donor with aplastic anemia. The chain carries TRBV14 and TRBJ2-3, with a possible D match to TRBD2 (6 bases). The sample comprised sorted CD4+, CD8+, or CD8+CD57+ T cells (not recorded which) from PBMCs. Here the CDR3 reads CASSKGLVNTQYF. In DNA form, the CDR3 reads TGTGCCAGCAGCAAGGGACTGGTAAATACGCAGTATTTT.